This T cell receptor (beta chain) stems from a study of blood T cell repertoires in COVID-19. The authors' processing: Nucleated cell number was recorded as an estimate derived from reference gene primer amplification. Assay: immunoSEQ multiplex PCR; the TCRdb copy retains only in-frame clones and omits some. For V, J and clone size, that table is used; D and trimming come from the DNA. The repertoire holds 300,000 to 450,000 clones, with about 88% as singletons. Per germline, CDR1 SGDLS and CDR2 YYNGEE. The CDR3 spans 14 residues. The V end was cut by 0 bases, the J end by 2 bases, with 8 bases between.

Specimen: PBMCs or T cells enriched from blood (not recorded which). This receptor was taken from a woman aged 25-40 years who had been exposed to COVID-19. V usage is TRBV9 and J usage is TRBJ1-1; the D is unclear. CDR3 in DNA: TGTGCCAGCAGCGTAGTAGCGGAAAACACTGAAGCTTTCTTT. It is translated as CASSVVAENTEAFF.